Below are 2 T cell receptor beta chains sequenced from a single sample in a study of T cells in Graves' hyperthyroidism and ophthalmopathy. The source material, RNA transcripts, was used to amplify TCR beta CDR3 regions. TCR CDR3 regions were first amplified by RT-PCR with HTBI primers. TCRdb reanalysed the multiplex PCR reads using MiXCR and keeps one entry per CDR3 protein. The data show under 300,000 distinct CDR3 sequences, 10% to 15% seen once. The sequenced material came from blood. The source of these receptors is a woman between 25 and 40 years old with Graves' hyperthyroidism that later progressed to Graves' ophthalmopathy.

This clonotype was observed many times. The V gene is TRBV6-1, the J gene TRBJ1-1, with D unclear. Trimming took 7 bases from V and 0 from J, leaving 9 bases between them. CDR1 and CDR2 from the germline V gene are MNHNS and SASEGT. The CDR3 runs to 13 residues. CDR3 loop: CASNSGVNTEAFF. The CDR3 DNA follows: TGTGCCAGCAACTCGGGAGTGAACACTGAAGCTTTCTTT.

Ten or more counts support this clonotype. This chain connects TRBV7-2 to TRBJ2-7; unclear D gene. Germline CDR1 is SGHTA and CDR2 is FQGNSA. This CDR3 has 13 amino acids. V lost 2 bases to trimming and J lost 3 bases, with 8 bases between them. The CDR3 loop is CASSLINSYEQYF. The CDR3 coding sequence is TGTGCCAGCAGCTTAATTAACAGCTACGAGCAGTACTTC.